Listed below are T cell receptor beta chains from one sample, sequenced in a study of cytomegalovirus exposure and HLA in healthy donors. Produced via immunoSEQ multiplex PCR; TCRdb's table is partial and in-frame only. Counted here are some 170,000 clones, 85% to 90% occurring once; the ten biggest clones make up 5.5% to 6%. Sequencing was carried out using PBMCs. Every receptor here comes from a woman in her 30s in good health and CMV-seronegative. Both conserved end residues are trimmed from each CDR3. Each record gives: V gene, J gene, CDR3 length, CDR3 protein.

v_gene: TRBV29-1
j_gene: TRBJ2-7
len: 11
CDR3aa: SVGQDTTYEQY

v_gene: TRBV5-1
j_gene: TRBJ1-3
len: 14
CDR3aa: ASSFRDRGEGNTIY

v_gene: TRBV18
j_gene: TRBJ1-1
len: 12
CDR3aa: ASSFLGQGVEAF

v_gene: TRBV7-2
j_gene: TRBJ2-2
len: 12
CDR3aa: ASNPGRAGGELF

v_gene: TRBV4-1
j_gene: TRBJ1-2
len: 13
CDR3aa: ASSHRDSPNYGYT

v_gene: TRBV10-3
j_gene: TRBJ2-3
len: 13
CDR3aa: AISESARLTDTQY

v_gene: TRBV11-2
j_gene: TRBJ2-3
len: 12
CDR3aa: ASSLGRGSDTQY

v_gene: TRBV20-1
j_gene: TRBJ2-1
len: 9
CDR3aa: SAGLAGLQF

v_gene: TRBV7-3
j_gene: TRBJ2-6
len: 12
CDR3aa: ASSLSPGTQVLT

v_gene: TRBV2
j_gene: TRBJ1-2
len: 12
CDR3aa: ASKRQGTNYGYT

v_gene: TRBV7-9
j_gene: TRBJ2-1
len: 15
CDR3aa: ASSLGPLGGRGNEQF

v_gene: TRBV4-1
j_gene: TRBJ1-1
len: 15
CDR3aa: ASSQDGVGAPNTEAF

v_gene: TRBV7-9
j_gene: TRBJ2-5
len: 14
CDR3aa: ASSLGTAGGAETQY

v_gene: TRBV7-3
j_gene: TRBJ1-5
len: 11
CDR3aa: ASSYGPNQPQH

v_gene: TRBV9
j_gene: TRBJ1-1
len: 11
CDR3aa: ASGDGMATEAF